Listed below are T cell receptor beta chains from one sample, sequenced in a study of tumor-infiltrating lymphocytes in primary liver carcinoma. TCRdb fed the multiplex PCR reads into MiXCR, producing one record per CDR3 protein. The data show tens of thousands of distinct CDR3 sequences, 60% to 75% seen once. The specimen sequenced was liver tumor tissue from sampling region 1. The source of these receptors is a man aged 40-49 years with primary liver carcinoma and hepatitis B virus infection. The CDR3 runs from the conserved cysteine through the conserved F or W. Fields, in order: V gene, D gene, J gene, clone size, CDR3 protein, CDR3 DNA. D genes are given only for firm matches. Clone size, where shown, is once, few, many, or a class for clones that have expanded.

TRBV4-1	NA	TRBJ2-1	NA	CASSHQWDNNNEQFF	TGCGCCAGCAGCCACCAGTGGGACAATAACAATGAGCAGTTCTTC
TRBV29-1	TRBD2	TRBJ2-1	NA	CGVVSGDYNEQFF	TGCGGTGTTGTTAGCGGGGACTACAATGAGCAGTTCTTC
TRBV9	TRBD2	TRBJ2-3	once	CASSVDPAGEEGTQYF	TGTGCCAGCAGCGTAGATCCAGCGGGAGAGGAGGGTACGCAGTATTTT
TRBV11-2	NA	TRBJ2-1	NA	CASRLVRSYNEQFF	TGTGCCAGCAGGTTGGTCAGGTCCTACAATGAGCAGTTCTTC
TRBV6-5	NA	TRBJ1-2	once	CASSLRYPWGTFYGYTF	TGTGCCAGCAGTCTTCGCTATCCATGGGGTACATTCTATGGTTACACCTTC
TRBV19	NA	TRBJ2-1	many	CASSISWRDNEQFF	TGTGCCAGTAGTATAAGTTGGAGGGACAATGAGCAGTTCTTC
TRBV20-1	TRBD1	TRBJ2-7	NA	CSARVGTGGRYEQYF	TGCAGTGCTAGAGTAGGGACAGGGGGCAGGTACGAGCAGTACTTC
TRBV24-1	NA	TRBJ2-1	few	CATSGGYEQLF	TGTGCCACCAGTGGGGGGTATGAGCAGTTATTC
TRBV14	NA	TRBJ1-1	NA	CASSPTKGGTEAFF	TGTGCCAGCAGCCCCACCAAGGGAGGAACTGAAGCCTTCTTT
TRBV28	NA	TRBJ1-3	NA	CASSPIMSGNTIYF	TGTGCAAGCAGCCCAATTATGTCTGGAAACACCATATATTTT
TRBV4-1	NA	TRBJ2-2	once	CASSQDRVFTGELFF	TGCGCCAGCAGTCAGGATAGGGTTTTCACCGGGGAGTTGTTTTTT
TRBV6-5	TRBD2	TRBJ2-2	many	CASSYSGLAANTGELFF	TGTGCCAGCAGTTACTCGGGACTAGCGGCGAACACCGGGGAGCTGTTTTTT